This T cell receptor (beta chain) was retrieved from a study of T cell responses to AZD1222 COVID-19 vaccine (dated by TCRdb to about 2021). In the study overall: AZD1222 recipients given second doses at about 4 weeks or at about 12 weeks were pooled, since spike-specific TCR depth and breadth were not found to differ between the two schedules. TCR sequencing covered roughly 230 trial participants: nearly 210 given two doses of AZD1222 and approximately 26 given two doses of MenACWY control vaccine. Trial participants were enrolled by age into 18-55, 56-69 and 70-plus year subgroups, with roughly 160, 29 and 62 TCR-sequenced participants respectively.

The germline V gene sets CDR1 to MNHEY and CDR2 to SVGAGI. V is shortened by 0 bases, J by 4 bases, and the region joining them spans 12 bases. From its cysteine to its phenylalanine, the CDR3 spans 15 amino acids. CDR3 DNA is the only sequence kept; it has 45 bases, read in frame from the first base. Beyond this particular receptor, the publication reports: The vaccine-associated CD4 TCRs covered the entire spike protein, and the dominant responses fell in regions 160-218 and 743-854. Reportedly, close to half of the unique spike-specific TCRs recognized epitopes lying outside the regions that are mutated in the B.1.351 and B.1.1.7 variants. Spike-specific TCR breadth and depth rose significantly after two AZD1222 doses compared with day 0 and with MenACWY recipients. The 56-69-year group was small, and its depth increase did not reach significance, likely because of low power. Because no samples from the day 14 peak response were available, repertoires could be characterized only after the peak T cell response. Most participants were white British and females outnumbered males, and the authors suggested that clonal diversity may have been underestimated. Conclusions about previously exposed vaccinees are limited because only five to seven AZD1222 recipients were SARS-CoV-2 seropositive at baseline.

The CDR3 regions of human TCRbeta chains were analyzed by immunosequencing. In the authors' own workflow: Repertoire TCRs were matched against a reference library of SARS-CoV-2-specific TCRs generated with the MIRA antigen-specificity platform. Breadth meant the fraction of unique TCRs that were SARS-CoV-2-associated, whereas depth meant the fraction of total T cells that were SARS-CoV-2-associated. Using the MIRA data, every spike-specific TCR was mapped to the spike region that the TCR reacted to and assigned to either a CD4 or a CD8 class. Log10-transformed breadth and depth values were compared by one-way ANOVA with Sidak's multiple comparisons tests. TCRdb carries this immuneACCESS record with in-frame sequences only. Its versions omit some clonotypes, under half of them owing to an unresolved V gene in the studies checked, with the rest unexplained. V, J and clone size derive from that table, while D and trimming were established from the DNA sequence. The sample includes roughly 120,000 clones, with approximately 84% observed a single time. The ten largest clones capture about 10% of the sample.

Details on this clone: It has no known antigen specificity. Base-call qualities are not available, and no considerably larger clone is one nucleotide away.

The time point label corresponds to: baseline before first vaccination. The vaccinee samples were drawn from two UK trials, COV001 and COV002, one of which was a single-blind randomized controlled phase 2/3 trial testing AZD1222 (ChAdOx1 nCoV-19) in healthy adults. For TCRbeta chain sequencing, PBMC samples were collected from trial participants at day 0 and at day 28 after the second dose. Recombination connected TRBV6-5 to TRBJ1-2, with the D gene not confidently named. Specimen: peripheral blood, collected on day 0 of AZD1222 vaccination. This sequence was found in an adult in good health. The CDR3 protein: CASSYSGLLGYGYTF. DNA sequence: TGTGCCAGCAGTTACTCAGGGTTATTGGGCTATGGCTACACCTTC.